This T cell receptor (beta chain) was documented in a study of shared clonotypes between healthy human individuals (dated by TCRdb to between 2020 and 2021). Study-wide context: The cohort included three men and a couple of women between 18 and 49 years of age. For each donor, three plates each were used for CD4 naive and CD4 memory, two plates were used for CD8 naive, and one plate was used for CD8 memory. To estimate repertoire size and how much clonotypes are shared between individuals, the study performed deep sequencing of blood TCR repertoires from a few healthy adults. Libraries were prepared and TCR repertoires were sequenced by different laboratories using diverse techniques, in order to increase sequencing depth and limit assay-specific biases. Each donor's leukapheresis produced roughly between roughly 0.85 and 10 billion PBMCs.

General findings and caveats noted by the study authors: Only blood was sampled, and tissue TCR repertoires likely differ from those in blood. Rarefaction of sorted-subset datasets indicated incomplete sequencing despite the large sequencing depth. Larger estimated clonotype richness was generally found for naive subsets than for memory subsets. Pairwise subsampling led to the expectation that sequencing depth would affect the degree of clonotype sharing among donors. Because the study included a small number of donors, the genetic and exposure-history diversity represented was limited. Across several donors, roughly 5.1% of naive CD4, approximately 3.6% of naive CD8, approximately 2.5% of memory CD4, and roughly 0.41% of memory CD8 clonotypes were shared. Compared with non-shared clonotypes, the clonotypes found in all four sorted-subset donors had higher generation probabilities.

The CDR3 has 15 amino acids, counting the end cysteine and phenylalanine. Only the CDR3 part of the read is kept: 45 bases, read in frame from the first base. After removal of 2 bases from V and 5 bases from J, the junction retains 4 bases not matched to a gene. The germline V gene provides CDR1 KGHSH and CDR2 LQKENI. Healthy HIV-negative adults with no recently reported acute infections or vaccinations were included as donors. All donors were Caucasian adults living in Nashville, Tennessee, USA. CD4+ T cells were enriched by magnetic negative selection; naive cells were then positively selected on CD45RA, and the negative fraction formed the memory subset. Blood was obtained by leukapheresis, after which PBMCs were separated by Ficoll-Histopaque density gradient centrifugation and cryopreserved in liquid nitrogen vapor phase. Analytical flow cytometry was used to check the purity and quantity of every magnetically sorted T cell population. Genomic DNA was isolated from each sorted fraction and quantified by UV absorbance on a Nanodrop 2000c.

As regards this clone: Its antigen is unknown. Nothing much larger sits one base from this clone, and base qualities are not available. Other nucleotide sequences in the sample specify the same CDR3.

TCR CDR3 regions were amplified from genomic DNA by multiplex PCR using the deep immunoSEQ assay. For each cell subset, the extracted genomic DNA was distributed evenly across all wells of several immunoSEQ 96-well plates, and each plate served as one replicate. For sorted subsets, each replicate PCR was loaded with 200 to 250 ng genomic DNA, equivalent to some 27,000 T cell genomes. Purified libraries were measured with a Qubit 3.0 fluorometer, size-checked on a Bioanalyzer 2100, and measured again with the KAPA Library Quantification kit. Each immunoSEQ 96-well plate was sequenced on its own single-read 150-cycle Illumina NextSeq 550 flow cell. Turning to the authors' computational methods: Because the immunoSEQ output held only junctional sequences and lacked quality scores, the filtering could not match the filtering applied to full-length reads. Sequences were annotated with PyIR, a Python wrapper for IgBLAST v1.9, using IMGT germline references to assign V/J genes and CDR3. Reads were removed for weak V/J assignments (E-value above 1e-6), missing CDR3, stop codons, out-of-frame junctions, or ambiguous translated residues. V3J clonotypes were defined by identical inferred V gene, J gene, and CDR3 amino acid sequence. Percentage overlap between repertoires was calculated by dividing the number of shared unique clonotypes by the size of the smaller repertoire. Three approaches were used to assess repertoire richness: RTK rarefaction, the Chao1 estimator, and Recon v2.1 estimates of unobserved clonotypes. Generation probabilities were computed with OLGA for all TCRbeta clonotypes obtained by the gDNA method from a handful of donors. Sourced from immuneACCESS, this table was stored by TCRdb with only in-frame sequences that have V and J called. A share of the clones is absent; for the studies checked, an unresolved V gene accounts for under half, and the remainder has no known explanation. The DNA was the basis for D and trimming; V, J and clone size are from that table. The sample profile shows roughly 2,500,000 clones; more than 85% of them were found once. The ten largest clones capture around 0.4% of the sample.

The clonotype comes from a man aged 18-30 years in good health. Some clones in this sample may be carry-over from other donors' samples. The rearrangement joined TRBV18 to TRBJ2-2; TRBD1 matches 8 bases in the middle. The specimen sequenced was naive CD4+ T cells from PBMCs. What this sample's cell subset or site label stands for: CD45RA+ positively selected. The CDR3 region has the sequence CASSPGQGGTGELFF. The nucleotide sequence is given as TGTGCCAGCTCACCAGGACAGGGTGGTACCGGGGAGCTGTTTTTT.